This TCR beta chain originates from a study of blood T cells in healthy people across ages. The length of the CDR3 is 15 residues. The germline gives CDR1 LNHNV, CDR2 YYDKDF (reference sequence). Concerning this clonotype itself: Its antigen is as yet unknown. Mismatch with germline at one junction end may stem from a read error.

The study's findings and limits: Estimates based on one million T cells were treated as lower bounds.

The authors drew about 9.5 milliliters of peripheral blood from each donor. A minimum of 7 million PBMCs was isolated per sample. Through a sample-barcoded 5' primer and a J-beta primer mix, a second PCR was run for roughly 6 to 12 cycles. MiXCR, run by TCRdb on the 5' RACE reads, gives a single entry per CDR3 protein. The table records some 700,000 distinct CDR3 sequences, approximately 43% of them present only once. Specimen: blood. The sequence was collected from a woman in her sixties in good health. This rearrangement joins TRBV15 to TRBJ1-4; 7 positions agree with TRBD1. CDR3 sequence: CATSRVGTANEKLFF. The CDR3 coding sequence is TGTGCTACCAGCCGGGTCGGGACAGCGAATGAAAAACTGTTTTTT.